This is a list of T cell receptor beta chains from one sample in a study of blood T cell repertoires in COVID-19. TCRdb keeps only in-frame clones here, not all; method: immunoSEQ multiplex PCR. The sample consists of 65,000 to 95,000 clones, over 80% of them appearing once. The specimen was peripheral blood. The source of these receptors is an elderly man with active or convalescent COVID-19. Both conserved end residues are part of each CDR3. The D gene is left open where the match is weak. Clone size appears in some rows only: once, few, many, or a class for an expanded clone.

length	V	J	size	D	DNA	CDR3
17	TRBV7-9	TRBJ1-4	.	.	TGTGCCAGCAGCTTTTTCGCGTTCAGGGGAACTAATGAAAAACTGTTTTTT	CASSFFAFRGTNEKLFF
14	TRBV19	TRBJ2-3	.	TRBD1	TGTGCCAGTAAGGAACAGGGGGTCGCAGATACGCAGTATTTT	CASKEQGVADTQYF
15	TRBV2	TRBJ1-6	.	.	TGTGCCAGCAGTGAAAGTGTGACACCTAATTCACCCCTCCACTTT	CASSESVTPNSPLHF
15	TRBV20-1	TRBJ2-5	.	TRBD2	TGCAGTGCTAGTCGGCGGGGGGCCCAGCAAGAGACCCAGTACTTC	CSASRRGAQQETQYF
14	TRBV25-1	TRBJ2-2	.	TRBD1	TGTGCCAGCAGTCCCCAGGGGGTCCCCGGGGAGCTGTTTTTT	CASSPQGVPGELFF
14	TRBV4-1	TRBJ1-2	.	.	TGCGCCAGCAGCCAACAGACACTTAACTATGGCTACACCTTC	CASSQQTLNYGYTF
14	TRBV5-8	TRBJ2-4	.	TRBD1	TGTGCCAGCAGCACTCCGACAGGGGCAAACATTCAGTACTTC	CASSTPTGANIQYF
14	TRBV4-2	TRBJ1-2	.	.	TGTGCCAGCAGCCAAGAACTGCGGAACTATGGCTACACCTTC	CASSQELRNYGYTF
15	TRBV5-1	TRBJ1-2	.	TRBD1	TGCGCCAGCAGCTTTCGACAGGGGGACAACTATGGCTACACCTTC	CASSFRQGDNYGYTF
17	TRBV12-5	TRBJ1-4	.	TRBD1	TGTGCTAGTGGTTTATCAGGACAGGGCGCAACTAATGAAAAACTGTTTTTT	CASGLSGQGATNEKLFF
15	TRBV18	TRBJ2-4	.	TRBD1	TGTGCCAGCTCACGGGTCCAGGACAGGGTTAACATTCAGTACTTC	CASSRVQDRVNIQYF
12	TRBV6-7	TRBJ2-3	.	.	TGTGCCAGCAGATCCGGGTCCCGAGGGCAGTATTTT	CASRSGSRGQYF
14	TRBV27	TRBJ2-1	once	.	TGTGCCAGCAGTTCTAGTCAGCTGAACAATGAGCAGTTCTTC	CASSSSQLNNEQFF
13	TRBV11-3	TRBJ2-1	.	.	TGTGCCAGCAAACCGGGAACTAACAATGAGCAGTTCTTC	CASKPGTNNEQFF
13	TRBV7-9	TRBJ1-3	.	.	TGTGCCAGCAGCTTACCTACTGGAAACACCATATATTTT	CASSLPTGNTIYF
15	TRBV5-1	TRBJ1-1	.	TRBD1	TGCGCCAGCAAAGAACAGGGGTCCCTGAACACTGAAGCTTTCTTT	CASKEQGSLNTEAFF
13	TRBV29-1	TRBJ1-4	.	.	TGCAGCGTTGGCGGGGCCTCTAATGAAAAACTGTTTTTT	CSVGGASNEKLFF
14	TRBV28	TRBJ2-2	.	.	TGTGCCAGTCAAATCTCTAGCGTCACCGGGGAGCTGTTTTTT	CASQISSVTGELFF
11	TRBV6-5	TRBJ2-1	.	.	TGTGCCAGCACCCTACTCGGTGAGCAGTTCTTC	CASTLLGEQFF
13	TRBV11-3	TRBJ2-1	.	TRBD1	TGTGCCAGCAGCTTAGGACAGGGGGCTGGGCAGTTCTTC	CASSLGQGAGQFF
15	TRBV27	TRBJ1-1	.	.	TGTGCCAGCAGTTTATCTTACAGGGTGAACACTGAAGCTTTCTTT	CASSLSYRVNTEAFF
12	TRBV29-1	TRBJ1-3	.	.	TGCAGCGGAACAAATGCTGGAAACACCATATATTTT	CSGTNAGNTIYF
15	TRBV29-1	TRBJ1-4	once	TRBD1	TGCAGCGTTGCCCCTATAGGGACAGGGCGTGAAAAACTGTTTTTT	CSVAPIGTGREKLFF
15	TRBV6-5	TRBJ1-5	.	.	TGTGCCACACGGGAGGCAGGGGTGGGCAATCAGCCCCAGCATTTT	CATREAGVGNQPQHF
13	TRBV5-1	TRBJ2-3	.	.	TGCGCCAGCCTGGCCCCCGGGGGACAGACGCAGTATTTT	CASLAPGGQTQYF
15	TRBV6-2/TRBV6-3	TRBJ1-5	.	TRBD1	TGTGCCAGCAGTTACCAACAGGGGAGCAATCAGCCCCAGCATTTT	CASSYQQGSNQPQHF
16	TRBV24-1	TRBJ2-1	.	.	TGTGCCACCAGTGACAGCAGGGCAGGCTCCTACAATGAGCAGTTCTTC	CATSDSRAGSYNEQFF
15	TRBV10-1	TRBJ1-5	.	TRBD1	TGCGCCAGCAGAAGGGACAGGCATAGCAATCAGCCCCAGCATTTT	CASRRDRHSNQPQHF
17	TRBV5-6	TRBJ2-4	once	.	TGTGCCAGCAGCTTACGCGGGGCATGGGGAGCCAAAAACATTCAGTACTTC	CASSLRGAWGAKNIQYF